This T cell receptor (beta chain) was documented in a study of regulatory T cells. All CD3G-deficient patients showed autoimmunity, more severe in two. Patients, 2 to 39 years old, had expanded memory T-cell proportions. Study findings and constraints: In patients, unique TRB V-J pairs were restricted and V/J usage skewed, especially in Tregs. In CD3G-deficient patients, conventional CD4+ T cells were enriched for hydrophobic CDR3 residues at positions 6 and 7.

In regard to this clone: The antigen remains undetermined.

The primer mix had 52 TRBV and 13 TRBJ primers. Measured with immunoSEQ multiplex PCR; TCRdb has only the in-frame clones, and not every one. The table has tens of thousands of clones, nearly 90% seen once. Per the germline V gene, CDR1 is MDHEN and CDR2 is SYDVKM. V lost 3 bases, J lost 6 bases, and 5 bases stayed unmatched. This CDR3 has 14 residues. This TCR came from a child under 18 with CD3G deficiency. V is TRBV28 and J is TRBJ2-3; TRBD2 aligns across 8 bases. Sequenced sample: conventional CD4+ T cells sorted from blood. The CDR3 DNA is TGTGCCAGCAGTTTCAGCGGGAGCGGGGATACGCAGTATTTT. This codes for CASSFSGSGDTQYF.